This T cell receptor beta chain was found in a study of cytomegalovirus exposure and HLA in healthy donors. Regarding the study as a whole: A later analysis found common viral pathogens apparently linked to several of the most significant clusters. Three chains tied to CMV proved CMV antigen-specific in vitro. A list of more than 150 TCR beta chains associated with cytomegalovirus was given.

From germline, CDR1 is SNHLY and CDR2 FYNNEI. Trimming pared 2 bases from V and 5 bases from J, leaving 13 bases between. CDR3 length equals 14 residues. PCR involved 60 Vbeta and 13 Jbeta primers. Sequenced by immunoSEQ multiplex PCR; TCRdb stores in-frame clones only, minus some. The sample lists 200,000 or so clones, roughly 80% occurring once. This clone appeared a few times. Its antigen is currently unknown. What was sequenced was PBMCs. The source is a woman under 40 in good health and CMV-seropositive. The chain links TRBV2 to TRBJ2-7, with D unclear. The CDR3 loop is CASSEFLEVHEQYF. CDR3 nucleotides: TGTGCCAGCAGTGAATTCCTCGAGGTGCACGAGCAGTACTTC.